This is a list of T cell receptor beta chains from one sample in a study of cytomegalovirus exposure and HLA in healthy donors. Libraries were prepared by immunoSEQ multiplex PCR; TCRdb keeps only in-frame clonotypes and omits some of them. The sample includes around 71,000 clones, approximately 96% seen only once; the top ten take about 1.5%. Sequencing was carried out using PBMCs. These receptors came from a man between 18 and 35 years old in good health and CMV-seropositive. The CDR3 runs from the conserved cysteine through the conserved F or W. A D gene is named only where the DNA matches it firmly. Clone size is shown for a subset of rows, as once, few, many or a class of expanded clone.

abundance	v_gene	d_gene	j_gene	CDR3aa	CDR3nt
-	TRBV12-5	TRBD2	TRBJ2-5	CASGPPNLAGETQYF	TGTGCTAGTGGTCCCCCCAATTTAGCGGGCGAGACCCAGTACTTC
-	TRBV7-3	TRBD2	TRBJ2-7	CASSLTGPAGGAYEQYF	TGTGCCAGCAGCTTAACGGGCCCAGCGGGGGGCGCCTACGAGCAGTACTTC
-	TRBV20-1	-	TRBJ2-7	CSALDSYEQYF	TGCAGTGCCCTCGACAGTTACGAGCAGTACTTC
-	TRBV18	TRBD2	TRBJ2-7	CASSPPPSGNEQYF	TGTGCCAGCTCACCACCGCCTAGCGGGAACGAGCAGTACTTC
-	TRBV7-9	-	TRBJ1-2	CASSEGDYGYTF	TGTGCCAGCTCTGAGGGGGACTATGGCTACACCTTC
once	TRBV10-3	TRBD1	TRBJ1-2	CAISPWDRGRSGYTF	TGTGCCATCAGTCCTTGGGACAGGGGGCGGAGTGGCTACACCTTC
-	TRBV6-4	TRBD2	TRBJ2-3	CATAVRAGGSTDTQYF	TGTGCCACCGCTGTAAGGGCGGGGGGCTCCACAGATACGCAGTATTTT
-	TRBV14	TRBD2	TRBJ2-1	CASSQGVGLAGEGSYNEQFF	TGTGCCAGCAGCCAAGGAGTGGGACTAGCGGGGGAAGGCTCCTACAATGAGCAGTTCTTC
-	TRBV4-1	-	TRBJ2-1	CASSQWGSQGEQFF	TGCGCCAGCAGCCAATGGGGCAGTCAAGGAGAGCAGTTCTTC
-	TRBV6-1	TRBD2	TRBJ2-1	CASSLAGGVNEQFF	TGTGCCAGCAGTTTAGCGGGGGGGGTCAATGAGCAGTTCTTC
-	TRBV6-1	-	TRBJ1-1	CASSQQGWTEAFF	TGTGCCAGCAGTCAGCAGGGATGGACTGAAGCTTTCTTT
-	TRBV7-9	-	TRBJ2-2	CASSSYTGELFF	TGTGCCAGCAGCTCCTACACCGGGGAGCTGTTTTTT
-	TRBV5-4	-	TRBJ2-5	CASSPGEVQETQYF	TGTGCCAGCAGCCCGGGAGAGGTCCAAGAGACCCAGTACTTC
-	TRBV19	-	TRBJ2-6	CASREGGANVLTF	TGTGCCAGTAGGGAGGGAGGGGCCAACGTCCTGACTTTC
-	TRBV28	-	TRBJ1-6	CASSQGGRSPLHF	TGTGCCAGCAGTCAGGGCGGAAGGTCACCCCTCCACTTT
-	TRBV6-1	TRBD1	TRBJ2-7	CASKPDRGAYEQYF	TGTGCCAGCAAGCCAGACAGGGGAGCTTACGAGCAGTACTTC
-	TRBV30	-	TRBJ2-7	CAWSTDSYEQYF	TGTGCCTGGAGTACAGATTCCTACGAGCAGTACTTC
-	TRBV6-1	-	TRBJ1-1	CASSSANQGKLEAFF	TGTGCCAGCAGTTCCGCTAATCAGGGGAAACTTGAAGCTTTCTTT
-	TRBV14	-	TRBJ2-7	CASSQDRGSEQYF	TGTGCCAGCAGCCAAGATCGAGGGAGCGAGCAGTACTTC
-	TRBV4-1	-	TRBJ1-3	CASSQQSGYTIYF	TGCGCCAGCAGCCAACAATCAGGGTACACCATATATTTT
-	TRBV6-1	-	TRBJ2-5	CASSEADWRGETQYF	TGTGCCAGCAGTGAGGCTGACTGGCGCGGCGAGACCCAGTACTTC
-	TRBV4-1	TRBD2	TRBJ2-2	CASSRGLAGGTNTGELFF	TGCGCCAGCAGCCGGGGACTAGCGGGAGGCACGAACACCGGGGAGCTGTTTTTT
-	TRBV4-1	-	TRBJ2-5	CASSQDPPGTLALETQYF	TGCGCCAGCAGCCAAGATCCACCCGGGACTTTAGCGCTCGAGACCCAGTACTTC
few	TRBV6-4	-	TRBJ2-3	CASSERAESTDTQYF	TGTGCCAGCAGTGAACGAGCGGAGAGCACAGATACGCAGTATTTT
-	TRBV29-1	-	TRBJ1-2	CSVPLGRAGGYTF	TGCAGCGTCCCGTTGGGAAGGGCGGGGGGCTACACCTTC
once	TRBV5-6	TRBD1	TRBJ1-5	CASSFGTGKNQPQHF	TGTGCCAGCAGCTTCGGGACAGGAAAAAATCAGCCCCAGCATTTT
-	TRBV5-1	TRBD1	TRBJ2-3	CASSYRDRGSTDTQYF	TGCGCCAGCAGCTACCGGGACAGGGGGAGCACAGATACGCAGTATTTT
-	TRBV6-1	TRBD2	TRBJ2-3	CASSEAVAGRTYLLSGDTQYF	TGTGCCAGCAGTGAAGCGGTAGCGGGACGCACCTATCTCCTAAGTGGAGATACGCAGTATTTT
-	TRBV7-9	TRBD1	TRBJ2-2	CASSSPLQGGTGELFF	TGTGCCAGCAGCTCGCCATTACAGGGGGGCACCGGGGAGCTGTTTTTT
-	TRBV5-1	-	TRBJ2-7	CASSLDSTYEQYF	TGCGCCAGCAGCTTGGACAGTACCTACGAGCAGTACTTC
-	TRBV7-2	-	TRBJ2-1	CASSLVRRPGNEQFF	TGTGCCAGCAGCTTAGTTCGTAGACCGGGGAATGAGCAGTTCTTC
-	TRBV11-2	TRBD1	TRBJ2-7	CASSSQGPEQYF	TGTGCCAGCAGCTCACAGGGGCCCGAGCAGTACTTC
-	TRBV7-6	-	TRBJ2-1	CASSLVAGGYNEQFF	TGTGCCAGCAGCTTAGTGGCGGGTGGTTACAATGAGCAGTTCTTC
-	TRBV4-1	-	TRBJ2-3	CASSRQEASTDTQYF	TGCGCCAGCAGCCGCCAGGAGGCTTCCACAGATACGCAGTATTTT
once	TRBV28	TRBD2	TRBJ2-5	CASSFLAGGETQYF	TGTGCCAGCAGTTTCCTAGCGGGAGGTGAGACCCAGTACTTC
-	TRBV9	-	TRBJ2-2	CASSVAGRGELFF	TGTGCCAGCAGCGTAGCAGGCCGCGGGGAGCTGTTTTTT
once	TRBV7-8	-	TRBJ1-6	CASSSDGSRVGLGSPLHF	TGTGCCAGCAGCTCTGATGGCTCCAGGGTCGGGTTAGGTTCACCCCTCCACTTT
once	TRBV28	-	TRBJ2-7	CASSLPPGWGRSYEQYF	TGTGCCAGCAGTTTGCCCCCCGGGTGGGGGAGGTCCTACGAGCAGTACTTC
-	TRBV7-8	TRBD1	TRBJ1-6	CASSLRDSNSPLHF	TGTGCCAGCAGCCTCCGGGACAGCAATTCACCCCTCCACTTT
-	TRBV7-7	TRBD2	TRBJ2-7	CASSLIRPRLAGTYEQYF	TGTGCCAGCAGCTTAATAAGGCCTAGGCTAGCGGGGACCTACGAGCAGTACTTC
-	TRBV5-6	-	TRBJ1-1	CASSFGGRHTEAFF	TGTGCCAGCAGCTTTGGGGGCCGGCACACTGAAGCTTTCTTT
-	TRBV7-9	TRBD1	TRBJ1-2	CASTGTGVGGYTF	TGTGCCAGCACCGGGACAGGGGTGGGTGGCTACACCTTC
-	TRBV5-3	-	TRBJ2-3	CARRYRDLAASGDTQYF	TGTGCCAGACGGTACCGGGACTTAGCAGCTTCCGGAGATACGCAGTATTTT
-	TRBV9	-	TRBJ1-1	CASSSFSTGGLETEAFF	TGTGCCAGCAGCTCATTTTCTACGGGGGGTTTAGAAACTGAAGCTTTCTTT
-	TRBV5-1	TRBD1	TRBJ2-6	CASSLGTAHSGANVLTF	TGCGCCAGCAGCCTCGGGACAGCCCATTCTGGGGCCAACGTCCTGACTTTC
-	TRBV6-5	-	TRBJ1-2	CASSRSTVFYDYTF	TGTGCCAGCAGCCGCTCGACAGTTTTCTATGACTACACCTTC
-	TRBV5-6	-	TRBJ2-2	CASRPTTNTGELFF	TGTGCCAGCAGACCGACAACGAACACCGGGGAGCTGTTTTTT
-	TRBV5-6	-	TRBJ2-3	CASSLAGGYSDTQYF	TGTGCCAGCAGCTTGGCGGGGGGCTACTCAGATACGCAGTATTTT
-	TRBV5-1	TRBD2	TRBJ2-5	CASSQLAGAGETQYF	TGCGCCAGCAGCCAACTAGCGGGAGCGGGAGAGACCCAGTACTTC
once	TRBV28	-	TRBJ2-7	CASNDSYEQYF	TGTGCCAGCAACGACAGCTACGAGCAGTACTTC
once	TRBV7-2	-	TRBJ2-7	CASSLGYSSYEQYF	TGTGCCAGCAGCTTAGGGTACAGCTCCTACGAGCAGTACTTC
-	TRBV9	TRBD1	TRBJ1-3	CASSVDQGATGNTIYF	TGTGCCAGCAGCGTAGATCAGGGGGCTACGGGAAACACCATATATTTT
-	TRBV7-2	TRBD1	TRBJ2-5	CASSYVTGVEGETQYF	TGTGCCAGCAGCTACGTAACAGGGGTCGAGGGAGAGACCCAGTACTTC